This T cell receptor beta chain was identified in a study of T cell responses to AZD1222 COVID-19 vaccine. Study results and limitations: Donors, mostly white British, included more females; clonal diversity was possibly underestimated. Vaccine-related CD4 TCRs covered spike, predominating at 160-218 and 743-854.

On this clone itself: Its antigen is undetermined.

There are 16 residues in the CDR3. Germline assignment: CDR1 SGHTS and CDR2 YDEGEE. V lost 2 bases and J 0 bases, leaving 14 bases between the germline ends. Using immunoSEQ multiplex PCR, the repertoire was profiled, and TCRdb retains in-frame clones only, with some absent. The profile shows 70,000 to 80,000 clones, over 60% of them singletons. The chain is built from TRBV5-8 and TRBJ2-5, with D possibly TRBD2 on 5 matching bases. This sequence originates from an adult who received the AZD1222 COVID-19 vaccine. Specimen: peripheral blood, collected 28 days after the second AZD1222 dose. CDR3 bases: TGTGCCAGCAGCTTTAGGAGCGGTATTAACCAAGAGACCCAGTACTTC. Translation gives CASSFRSGINQETQYF.